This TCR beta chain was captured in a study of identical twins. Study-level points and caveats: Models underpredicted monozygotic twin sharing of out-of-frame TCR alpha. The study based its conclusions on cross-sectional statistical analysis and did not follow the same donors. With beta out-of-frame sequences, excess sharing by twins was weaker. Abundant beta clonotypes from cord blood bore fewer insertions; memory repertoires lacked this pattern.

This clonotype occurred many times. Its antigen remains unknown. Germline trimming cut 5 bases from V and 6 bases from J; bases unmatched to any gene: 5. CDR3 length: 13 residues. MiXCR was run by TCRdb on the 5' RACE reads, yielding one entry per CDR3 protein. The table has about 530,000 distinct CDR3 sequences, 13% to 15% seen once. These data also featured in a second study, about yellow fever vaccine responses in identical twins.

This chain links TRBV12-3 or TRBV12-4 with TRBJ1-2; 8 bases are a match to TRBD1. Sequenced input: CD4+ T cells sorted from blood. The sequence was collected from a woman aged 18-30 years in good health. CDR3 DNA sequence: TGTGCCAGCAGTCACCAGGGGGCGAATGGCTACACCTTC. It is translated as CASSHQGANGYTF.